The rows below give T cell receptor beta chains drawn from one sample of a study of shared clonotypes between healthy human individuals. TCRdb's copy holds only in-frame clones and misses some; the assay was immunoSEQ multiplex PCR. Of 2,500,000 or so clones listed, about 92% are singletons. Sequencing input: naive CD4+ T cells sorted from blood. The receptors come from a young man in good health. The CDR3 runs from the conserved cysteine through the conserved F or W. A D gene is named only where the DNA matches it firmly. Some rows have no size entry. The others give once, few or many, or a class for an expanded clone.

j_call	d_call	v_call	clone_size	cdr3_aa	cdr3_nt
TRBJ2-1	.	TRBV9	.	CASGSLYNEQFF	TGTGCCAGCGGGTCTTTATACAATGAGCAGTTCTTC
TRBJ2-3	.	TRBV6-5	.	CASSYREYGTDTQYF	TGTGCCAGCAGTTACAGGGAATATGGCACAGATACGCAGTATTTT
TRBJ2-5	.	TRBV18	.	CASSPDSQETQYF	TGTGCCAGCTCACCGGACAGTCAAGAGACCCAGTACTTC
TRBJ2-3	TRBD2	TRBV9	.	CASSVTSGSTDTQYF	TGTGCCAGCAGCGTCACTAGCGGCAGCACAGATACGCAGTATTTT
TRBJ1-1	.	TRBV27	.	CASSWKRGTEAFF	TGTGCCAGCAGTTGGAAGCGGGGCACTGAAGCTTTCTTT
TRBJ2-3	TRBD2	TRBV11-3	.	CASSSGLAETDTQYF	TGTGCCAGCAGCTCGGGACTAGCGGAGACAGATACGCAGTATTTT
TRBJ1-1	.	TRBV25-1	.	CASRQGHLNTEAFF	TGTGCCAGCAGACAAGGACACCTGAACACTGAAGCTTTCTTT
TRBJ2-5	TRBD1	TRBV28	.	CASSLLGQGQETQYF	TGTGCCAGCAGTTTATTGGGACAGGGTCAAGAGACCCAGTACTTC
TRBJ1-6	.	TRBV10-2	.	CASSEPGLTNSPLHF	TGCGCCAGCAGTGAGCCGGGACTCACTAATTCACCCCTCCACTTT
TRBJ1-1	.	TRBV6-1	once	CASSFDSEAFF	TGTGCCAGCAGCTTCGACAGTGAAGCTTTCTTT
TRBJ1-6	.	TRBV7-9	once	CASSLVGRVDSPLHF	TGTGCCAGCAGCTTAGTCGGCAGGGTGGATTCACCCCTCCACTTT
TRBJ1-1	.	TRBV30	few	CACPPAASNTEAFF	TGTGCCTGCCCTCCAGCAGCTTCGAACACTGAAGCTTTCTTT
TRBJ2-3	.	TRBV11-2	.	CASSLDGLFTDTQYF	TGTGCCAGCAGCTTAGATGGCTTGTTCACAGATACGCAGTATTTT
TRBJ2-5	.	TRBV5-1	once	CASSFLDYSRETQYF	TGCGCCAGCAGCTTCTTAGACTATAGTCGAGAGACCCAGTACTTC
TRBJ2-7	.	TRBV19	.	CASSGPSSYEQYF	TGTGCCAGTAGTGGTCCTTCCTCCTACGAGCAGTACTTC
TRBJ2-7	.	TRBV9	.	CASSVGQGMAYEQYF	TGTGCCAGCAGCGTAGGGCAGGGGATGGCCTACGAGCAGTACTTC
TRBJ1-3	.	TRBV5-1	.	CASSLQGNTIYF	TGCGCCAGCAGCCTTCAGGGAAACACCATATATTTT
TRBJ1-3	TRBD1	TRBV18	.	CASSPFLRDRSRPDSGNTIYF	TGTGCCAGCTCACCTTTCCTCAGGGACAGATCCCGGCCCGACTCTGGAAACACCATATATTTT
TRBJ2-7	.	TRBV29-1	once	CSVARGDYEQYF	TGCAGCGTTGCTAGGGGGGACTACGAGCAGTACTTC
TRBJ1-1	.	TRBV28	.	CASSPGGASSTEAFF	TGTGCCAGCAGCCCTGGGGGGGCGTCGTCGACTGAAGCTTTCTTT
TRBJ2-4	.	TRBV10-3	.	CAISDLGIRGDIQYF	TGTGCCATCAGTGACCTAGGGATTCGGGGCGACATTCAGTACTTC
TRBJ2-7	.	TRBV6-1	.	CASSEGPGNEQYF	TGTGCCAGCAGTGAAGGGCCGGGGAACGAGCAGTACTTC
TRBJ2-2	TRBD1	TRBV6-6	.	CASSPPGQGHTGELFF	TGTGCCAGCAGTCCCCCGGGACAGGGTCACACCGGGGAGCTGTTTTTT
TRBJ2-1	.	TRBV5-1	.	CASSLNDNEQFF	TGCGCCAGCAGCTTAAACGACAATGAGCAGTTCTTC
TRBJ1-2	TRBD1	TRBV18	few	CASSAGQGDYGYTF	TGTGCCAGCTCAGCAGGACAGGGGGACTATGGCTACACCTTC
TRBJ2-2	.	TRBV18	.	CASSPAVGGSNTGELFF	TGTGCCAGCTCACCGGCGGTTGGGGGTTCGAACACCGGGGAGCTGTTTTTT
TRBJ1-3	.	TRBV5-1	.	CASSLAGEGNTIYF	TGCGCCAGCAGCTTGGCGGGGGAGGGAAACACCATATATTTT
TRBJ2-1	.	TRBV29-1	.	CSVASFGSGEQFF	TGCAGCGTTGCGTCGTTCGGATCCGGTGAGCAGTTCTTC
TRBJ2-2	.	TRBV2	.	CAGQEEAGELFF	TGTGCCGGCCAAGAGGAGGCCGGGGAGCTGTTTTTT
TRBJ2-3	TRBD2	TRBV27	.	CASSVAGGEGDTQYF	TGTGCCAGCTCGGTAGCGGGAGGTGAAGGAGATACGCAGTATTTT
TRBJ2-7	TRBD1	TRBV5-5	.	CASSLAGTAAYEQYF	TGTGCCAGCAGCTTGGCGGGGACAGCCGCCTACGAGCAGTACTTC
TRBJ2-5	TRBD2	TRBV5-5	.	CASSLARASGRAIAETQYF	TGTGCCAGCAGCTTGGCCCGAGCTAGCGGGAGGGCCATTGCCGAGACCCAGTACTTC
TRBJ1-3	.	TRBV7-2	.	CASSLGGSGNTIYF	TGTGCCAGCAGCCTAGGGGGGTCTGGAAACACCATATATTTT
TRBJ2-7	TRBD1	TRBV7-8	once	CASSSRQGRPYEQYF	TGTGCCAGCAGCTCTAGACAGGGGAGGCCCTACGAGCAGTACTTC
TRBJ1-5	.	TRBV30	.	CAWTLGASLGNQPQHF	TGTGCCTGGACCCTCGGGGCCTCCCTAGGCAATCAGCCCCAGCATTTT
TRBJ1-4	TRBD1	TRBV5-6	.	CASSYLDREDEKLFF	TGTGCCAGCAGCTACCTAGACAGGGAGGACGAAAAACTGTTTTTT
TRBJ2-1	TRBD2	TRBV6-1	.	CASRLAGENEQFF	TGTGCCAGCAGACTAGCGGGAGAGAATGAGCAGTTCTTC
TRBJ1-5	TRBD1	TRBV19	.	CASSTTSGGVQPQHF	TGTGCCAGTAGTACAACGTCAGGGGGCGTTCAGCCCCAGCATTTT
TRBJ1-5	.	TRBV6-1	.	CASSDRPPDAVSNQPQHF	TGTGCCAGCAGTGACCGCCCTCCCGATGCAGTCAGCAATCAGCCCCAGCATTTT
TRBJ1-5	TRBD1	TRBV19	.	CATGTGYQDQPQHF	TGTGCCACGGGGACAGGGTATCAGGATCAGCCCCAGCATTTT
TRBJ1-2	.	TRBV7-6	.	CASSLAGTGNYGYTF	TGTGCCAGCAGCTTAGCCGGGACTGGGAACTATGGCTACACCTTC
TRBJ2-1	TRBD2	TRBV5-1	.	CASSLARLAGHNEQFF	TGCGCCAGCAGCTTGGCCCGACTAGCGGGGCACAATGAGCAGTTCTTC
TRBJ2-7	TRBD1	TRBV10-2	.	CASTGQFSYEQYF	TGCGCCAGTACGGGACAGTTCTCCTACGAGCAGTACTTC
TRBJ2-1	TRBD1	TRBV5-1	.	CASSNRDRFYNEQFF	TGCGCCAGCAGCAACCGGGACAGGTTTTACAATGAGCAGTTCTTC
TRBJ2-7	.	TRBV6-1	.	CASSDAGYEQYF	TGTGCCAGCAGTGACGCCGGCTACGAGCAGTACTTC
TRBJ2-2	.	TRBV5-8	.	CASSLGLRELFF	TGTGCCAGCAGCTTGGGACTCCGGGAGCTGTTTTTT
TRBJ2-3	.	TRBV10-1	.	CASSEEVAGTDTQYF	TGCGCCAGCAGTGAAGAAGTAGCGGGCACAGATACGCAGTATTTT